These 30 T cell receptor beta chains share one sample of origin, sequenced in a study of blood T cell repertoires in COVID-19 (TCRdb year 2020). Libraries were made using the immunoSEQ multiplex PCR assay. Drawn from immuneACCESS, this table holds only the in-frame rearrangements with V and J called that TCRdb kept. Clones are partly lost; checked studies trace under half to an unresolved V gene and leave the rest unexplained. For this sample the table gives 100,000 to 150,000 clones, of which 82% were detected only once. Of the sample, approximately 4.5% falls within the top ten clones. Sequencing was performed on peripheral blood. The receptor source for this set is a woman between 65 and 79 years old with acute or convalescent COVID-19.

The chain is built from TRBV4-2 and TRBJ2-5; 16 bases map to TRBD2. The CDR3 spans 17 residues. V shed 1 base and J 5 bases; nucleotides not matched to a gene: 4. Germline V CDR1 and CDR2: LGHNA, YNFKEQ. DNA of the CDR3: TGTGCCAGCAGCCAAGTGGGGACTAGCGGGGGGGCGGAGACCCAGTACTTC. This gives the protein CASSQVGTSGGAETQYF.

V and J are TRBV7-9 and TRBJ1-2; TRBD1 aligns across 7 bases. Germline lookup yields CDR1 SEHNR and CDR2 FQNEAQ (reference sequence). The junction had 11 bases not matched to a gene; V was cut back by 5 bases and J by 8 bases. The CDR3 covers 14 residues. The CDR3 loop reads CASSQTDRVRGYTF. CDR3 nucleotide sequence: TGTGCCAGCAGCCAAACTGACAGGGTGAGGGGCTACACCTTC.

The chain uses TRBV24-1 and TRBJ1-5; D remains unclear. CDR3 length: 12 residues. Per germline, CDR1 KGHDR and CDR2 SFDVKD. V shed 4 bases and J shed 7 bases, with 7 bases lying between them. The chain's CDR3 is CATSDGIQPQHF. CDR3 DNA: TGTGCCACCAGTGACGGGATCCAGCCCCAGCATTTT.

This sequence joins TRBV3-1 (or the pseudogene TRBV3-2) and TRBJ1-1, with D possibly TRBD1 on 5 matching bases. Germline-derived CDR1 and CDR2 are LGHDT and YNNKEL (reference sequence). The CDR3 is 15 residues long. V was cut by 1 base and J by 6 bases, with 15 bases left in between. The CDR3 DNA follows: TGTGCCAGCAGCCAAGGAATTAGGGGAATCTCTGAAGCTTTCTTT. Its translation: CASSQGIRGISEAFF.

V and J are TRBV7-9 and TRBJ1-2; TRBD1 is a possible D gene (6 bases). The CDR3 contains 15 residues. The V end was cut by 9 bases, the J end by 6 bases, with 23 bases between. The germline V gene encodes CDR1 SEHNR and CDR2 FQNEAQ (reference sequence). DNA of the CDR3: TGTGCCAGTAGGGGCCTTGGGACACTCGGGGATGGCTACACCTTC. This translates into CASRGLGTLGDGYTF.

This clone was counted a single time. The genes are TRBV7-2 and TRBJ2-2; 11 bases agree with TRBD1. The junction had 3 bases not matched to a gene; V was cut back by 5 bases and J by 4 bases. CDR3 length: 15 amino acids. The V gene's germline CDR1 is SGHTA and CDR2 FQGNSA. CDR3 sequence (DNA): TGTGCCAGCAGCCCCGGGACAGGGGGCACCGGGGAGCTGTTTTTT. It yields the protein CASSPGTGGTGELFF.

This chain connects TRBV19 to TRBJ2-5, with D perhaps TRBD1 (6 bases). Deletions cut 1 base from V and 9 bases from J, with 18 bases between. Germline V gene lookup returns CDR1 LNHDA and CDR2 SQIVND (reference sequence). This CDR3 comprises 15 residues. In DNA, the CDR3 is TGTGCCAGTAGTATAGGAGAGACAGGACGAGCCCCCCAGTACTTC. It translates to CASSIGETGRAPQYF.

The genes are TRBV4-3 and TRBJ1-3; 9 bases are shared with TRBD1. V was clipped by 1 base and J by 4 bases; unmatched bases: 5. This CDR3 is 16 amino acids long. Germline CDR1 LGHNA, CDR2 YSLEER. The CDR3 is CASSQAAGTGGNTIYF. CDR3 DNA sequence: TGCGCCAGCAGCCAAGCCGCCGGGACAGGGGGAAACACCATATATTTT.

The gene calls are TRBV3-1 (or the pseudogene TRBV3-2) and TRBJ1-4; the D gene is possibly TRBD1 (6 bases). Trimming removed 1 base at V and 4 bases at J, with 10 bases between. The germline CDR1 and CDR2 sequences are LGHDT and YNNKEL (reference sequence). The CDR3 spans 15 residues. CDR3 bases: TGTGCCAGCAGCCAAGGGATAGGGGGTAATGAAAAACTGTTTTTT. It specifies CASSQGIGGNEKLFF.

This clone was counted a few times. The V and J genes are TRBV7-2 and TRBJ1-6, with D possibly matching TRBD1 (6 bases). The V end lost 0 bases, the J end lost 13 bases, and 7 bases lay between the germline ends. Looked up from germline, CDR1 is SGHTA and CDR2 is FQGNSA. The CDR3 extends over 12 amino acids. As DNA, the CDR3 is TGTGCCAGCAGCTTAGCGACAGGTCCCCTCCACTTT. It encodes CASSLATGPLHF. Full variable domain (rest looked up from reference TRBV7-2 and TRBJ1-6): GAGVSQSPSNKVTEKGKDVELRCDPISGHTALYWYRQSLGQGLEFLIYFQGNSAPDKSGLPSDRFSAERTGGSVSTLTIQRTQQEDSAVYLCASSLATGPLHFGNGTRLTVT.

The chain employs TRBV5-6 and TRBJ2-7, with a possible D match to TRBD2 (5 bases). The CDR3 consists of 13 residues. Germline V lookup: CDR1 SGHDT, CDR2 YYEEEE. Trimming removed 0 bases from V and 3 bases from J, with 7 bases in between. In nucleotides, the CDR3 is TGTGCCAGCAGCTTGGTAGCGAGCTACGAGCAGTACGTC. Translated: CASSLVASYEQYV.

The chain has TRBV6-5 and TRBJ2-7; possibly TRBD1 for D (6 bases). The length of the CDR3 is 13 residues. The germline gives CDR1 MNHEY, CDR2 SVGAGI. The germline V and J ends were trimmed by 6 bases and 4 bases, with 13 bases remaining between them. The CDR3 DNA reads as TGTGCCAGCAGCTCAGGGGTGAGGTACGAGCAGTACTTC. Translation: CASSSGVRYEQYF.

The gene calls are TRBV3-1 (or the pseudogene TRBV3-2) and TRBJ1-2; unclear D gene. CDR3 length: 18 amino acids. The germline V and J ends were trimmed by 2 bases and 3 bases, with 22 bases remaining between them. Germline CDR1 is LGHDT and CDR2 is YNNKEL (reference sequence). CDR3 amino acids: CASSQSLALRYCYYGYTF. The DNA for the CDR3 is TGTGCCAGCAGCCAATCCCTCGCCCTACGATATTGTTACTATGGCTACACCTTC.

This chain joins TRBV7-9 and TRBJ2-3, with TRBD2 matching 10 bases. CDR1 and CDR2 from the germline V gene are SEHNR and FQNEAQ (reference sequence). After removal of 2 bases from V and 1 base from J, the junction contained 0 bases not matched to a gene. This CDR3 region has 15 residues. CDR3 coding DNA: TGTGCCAGCAGCTTACTAGCGGGGGGCACAGATACGCAGTATTTT. Its translation is CASSLLAGGTDTQYF. The variable domain in full, with the rest retrieved from reference TRBV7-9 and TRBJ2-3, is DTGVSQNPRHKITKRGQNVTFRCDPISEHNRLYWYRQTLGQGPEFLTYFQNEAQLEKSRLLSDRFSAERPKGSFSTLEIQRTEQGDSAMYLCASSLLAGGTDTQYFGPGTRLTVL.

The chain combines TRBV5-1 with TRBJ2-2; tentatively, D is TRBD1 (6 bases). CDR1 is SGHRS and CDR2 is YFSETQ in the germline V gene. This CDR3 contains 15 residues. V lost 2 bases and J lost 2, with 10 bases in between. CDR3 protein: CASSFSGENTGELFF. In DNA, the CDR3 is TGCGCCAGCAGCTTCTCAGGGGAAAACACCGGGGAGCTGTTTTTT.

The rearrangement links TRBV7-2 to TRBJ2-3, with 9 bases fitting TRBD1. Germline CDR1 and CDR2: SGHTA and FQGNSA. V lost 6 bases, J lost 3 bases, and 10 bases stayed unmatched. This CDR3 has 16 residues. CDR3 in DNA: TGTGCCAGCAGGCAATCTTCCGGGACAGGGACAGATACGCAGTATTTT. Translating gives CASRQSSGTGTDTQYF.

The genes are TRBV18 and TRBJ1-2; D is perhaps TRBD1 (6 bases). V lost 3 bases and J lost 6, with 14 bases in between. The germline V gene has CDR1 KGHSH and CDR2 LQKENI. The CDR3 is 14 amino acids. The DNA of the CDR3 is TGTGCCAGCTCACCGGGTCAGGGGTTTCATGGCTACACCTTC. Translating gives CASSPGQGFHGYTF.

The chain recombines TRBV10-3 with TRBJ2-3, with a weak D call TRBD2 (5 bases). V lost 8 bases, J lost 0 bases, and 9 bases lay in between. Germline V gene data show CDR1 as ENHRY and CDR2 as SYGVKD. The CDR3 runs to 13 residues. The CDR3, as DNA: TGTGCCATCTCCCGGGAAAGCACAGATACGCAGTATTTT. Its protein is CAISRESTDTQYF.

V gene TRBV7-2 combines with J gene TRBJ1-2, with 8 bases lining up with TRBD1. CDR3 length: 13 amino acids. CDR1 and CDR2 from the germline V gene are SGHTA and FQGNSA. Trimming removed 3 bases from V and 9 bases from J; junction bases left unmatched: 6. This CDR3 reads CASSFGQGRRYTF. The CDR3 DNA reads as TGTGCCAGCAGCTTCGGACAGGGTCGCCGCTACACCTTC.

This chain's CDR3 is CASSRVTGGGTEAFF. The DNA for the CDR3 is TGTGCCAGCAGCCGAGTAACAGGGGGGGGCACTGAAGCTTTCTTT. The genes are TRBV3-1 (or the pseudogene TRBV3-2) and TRBJ1-1, with TRBD1 matching 8 bases. The germline CDR1 and CDR2 sequences are LGHDT and YNNKEL (reference sequence). V was clipped by 4 bases and J by 4 bases; unmatched bases: 8. The CDR3 is 15 amino acids.

This chain links TRBV2 with TRBJ1-4; 8 bases match TRBD1. Germline CDR1 is SNHLY and CDR2 is FYNNEI. V was pared by 6 bases and J by 1 base, with 10 bases of the junction left unmatched. The CDR3 covers 17 residues. The CDR3 DNA sequence: TGTGCCAGCAGCATGGACAGGGAGGGGCGAACTAATGAAAAACTGTTTTTT. It translates to CASSMDREGRTNEKLFF.

This clone was detected only a few times. This rearrangement joins TRBV6-4 to TRBJ2-6, with D perhaps matching TRBD2 (7 bases). The CDR3 is made up of 20 amino acids. Trimming cost V 2 bases and J 0 bases, with 20 bases left between them. Germline V lookup: CDR1 MRHNA, CDR2 SNTAGT. The CDR3 loop is CASSDALEGGSSSGANVLTF. The DNA of the CDR3 is TGTGCCAGCAGTGACGCCCTGGAGGGGGGGTCCAGCTCTGGGGCCAACGTCCTGACTTTC.

The CDR3 region is CASSQDFGRNEQYF. In DNA form, the CDR3 reads TGCGCCAGCAGCCAAGATTTTGGGCGAAACGAGCAGTACTTC. The chain couples TRBV4-3 to TRBJ2-7; no definite D call. The CDR3 covers 14 residues. Per the germline V gene, CDR1 is LGHNA and CDR2 is YSLEER. V gave up 0 bases and J gave up 5 bases, with 11 bases separating them.

The V and J genes are TRBV5-1 and TRBJ2-1; perhaps TRBD1 as D (6 bases). In germline, CDR1 is SGHRS, CDR2 YFSETQ. The V end was cut by 0 bases, the J end by 0 bases, with 7 bases between. The CDR3 has 15 residues. In DNA, the CDR3 is TGCGCCAGCAGCTTGGGAGGGGGCTCCTACAATGAGCAGTTCTTC. It translates to CASSLGGGSYNEQFF. Using reference TRBV5-1 and TRBJ2-1 for the parts outside the CDR3, the full variable domain is KAGVTQTPRYLIKTRGQQVTLSCSPISGHRSVSWYQQTPGQGLQFLFEYFSETQRNKGNFPGRFSGRQFSNSRSEMNVSTLELGDSALYLCASSLGGGSYNEQFFGPGTRLTVL.

This clone was recorded only once. The chain carries TRBV11-3 and TRBJ1-2, with D maybe TRBD1 (6 bases). Germline CDR1 and CDR2: SGHNT and YENEEA. The CDR3 is made up of 15 amino acids. Between the trimmed V and J ends, which lost 5 bases and 4 bases, there was a span of 17 bases. The CDR3 loop reads CASSPTTGGLYGYTF. The DNA for the CDR3 is TGTGCCAGCAGCCCCACAACGGGGGGCCTCTATGGCTACACCTTC.

The chain joins TRBV19 to TRBJ1-1, with 7 bases aligning to TRBD1. This CDR3 is 12 amino acids long. The J segment lost 7 bases and the V segment lost 5 bases, leaving 4 bases of the junction unmatched. Germline V gives CDR1 LNHDA, CDR2 SQIVND (reference sequence). The CDR3 region has the DNA TGTGCCAGTAGTGTACAGGGGATTGAAGCTTTCTTT. Encoded protein: CASSVQGIEAFF.

This sequence joins TRBV24-1 and TRBJ2-1, with 8 nucleotides matching TRBD2. CDR1 is KGHDR, CDR2 SFDVKD, per germline. This CDR3 comprises 14 residues. The V gene end was trimmed by 5 bases and the J gene end by 8 bases; junction bases not matched to a gene: 7. This CDR3 is CATSAAGGRDEQFF. CDR3 bases: TGTGCCACCAGTGCTGCGGGGGGCCGGGATGAGCAGTTCTTC.

This rearrangement joins TRBV5-6 to TRBJ1-1; D is undetermined. CDR3 length equals 13 residues. Trimming stripped 4 bases from V and 3 bases from J, with 10 bases between. Germline V lookup: CDR1 SGHDT, CDR2 YYEEEE. This chain's CDR3 is CASSLLRDTEAFF. The CDR3 DNA reads as TGTGCCAGCAGCCTTTTGCGGGACACTGAAGCTTTCTTT. The full variable domain, completed using reference TRBV5-6 and TRBJ1-1, is DAGVTQSPTHLIKTRGQQVTLRCSPKSGHDTVSWYQQALGQGPQFIFQYYEEEERQRGNFPDRFSGHQFPNYSSELNVNALLLGDSALYLCASSLLRDTEAFFGQGTRLTVV.

The genes are TRBV6-5 and TRBJ2-7, with 7 positions matching TRBD1. The CDR3 has 13 amino acids. Per the germline V gene, CDR1 is MNHEY and CDR2 is SVGAGI. The V segment lost 4 bases and the J segment 3 bases; nucleotides outside the gene matches: 3. For the CDR3, the DNA is TGTGCCAGCAGTTGGGACAGCTACTACGAGCAGTACGTC. Translating gives CASSWDSYYEQYV.

The gene calls are TRBV10-2 and TRBJ1-5, with D maybe TRBD1 (6 bases). Looked up from germline, CDR1 is WSHSY and CDR2 is SAAADI. The CDR3 totals 13 residues. Trimming took 6 bases from V and 6 from J, leaving 12 bases between them. In DNA form, the CDR3 reads TGCGCCAGCAGCACAGGGTCGATTCAGCCCCAGCATTTT. It is translated as CASSTGSIQPQHF.